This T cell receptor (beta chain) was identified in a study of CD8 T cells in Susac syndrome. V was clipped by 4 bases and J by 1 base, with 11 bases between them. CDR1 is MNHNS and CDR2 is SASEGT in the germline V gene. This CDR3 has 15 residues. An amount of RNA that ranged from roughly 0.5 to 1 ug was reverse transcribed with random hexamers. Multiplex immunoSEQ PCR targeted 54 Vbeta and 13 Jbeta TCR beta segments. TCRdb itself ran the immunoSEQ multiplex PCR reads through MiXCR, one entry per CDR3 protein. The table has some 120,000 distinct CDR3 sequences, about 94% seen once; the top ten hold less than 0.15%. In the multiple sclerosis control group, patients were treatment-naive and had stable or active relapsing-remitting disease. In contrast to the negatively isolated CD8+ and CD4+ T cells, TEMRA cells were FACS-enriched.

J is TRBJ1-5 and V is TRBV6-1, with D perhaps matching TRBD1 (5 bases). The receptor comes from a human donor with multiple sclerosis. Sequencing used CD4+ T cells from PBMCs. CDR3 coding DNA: TGTGCCAGCAGTGTCCCGGGGCAGAGCAATCAGCCCCAGCATTTT. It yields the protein CASSVPGQSNQPQHF.